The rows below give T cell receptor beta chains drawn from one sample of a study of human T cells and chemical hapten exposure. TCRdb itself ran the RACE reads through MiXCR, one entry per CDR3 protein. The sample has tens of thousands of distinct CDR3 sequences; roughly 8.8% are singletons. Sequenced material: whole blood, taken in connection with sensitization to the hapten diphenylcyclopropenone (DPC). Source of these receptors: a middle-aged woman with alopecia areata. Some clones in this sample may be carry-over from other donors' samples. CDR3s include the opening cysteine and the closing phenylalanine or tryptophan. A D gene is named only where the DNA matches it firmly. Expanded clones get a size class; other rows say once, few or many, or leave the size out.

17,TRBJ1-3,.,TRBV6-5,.,TGTGCCAGCAGTTACTCAACGACTGGGGAGACTGGAAACACCATATATTTT,CASSYSTTGETGNTIYF
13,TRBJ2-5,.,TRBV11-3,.,TGTGCCAGCAGCCGCGGGACAGAAGAGACCCAGTACTTC,CASSRGTEETQYF
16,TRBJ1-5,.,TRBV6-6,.,TGTGCCAGCAGCTCGACGTCAGGGGCTATCAATCAGCCCCAGCATTTT,CASSSTSGAINQPQHF
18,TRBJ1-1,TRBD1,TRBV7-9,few,TGTGCCAGCAGGGAAGGGCTCAGGGGGCTACCCAAAAACACTGAAGCTTTCTTT,CASREGLRGLPKNTEAFF
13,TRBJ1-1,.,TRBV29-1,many,TGCAGCGTTGACGCAGGGCTGAACACTGAAGCTTTCTTT,CSVDAGLNTEAFF
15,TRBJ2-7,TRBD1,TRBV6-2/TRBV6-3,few,TGTGCCAGCAGTTACGGACAGGACACCTCCTACGAGCAGTACTTC,CASSYGQDTSYEQYF
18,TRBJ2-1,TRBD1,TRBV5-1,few,TGCGCCAGCAGCTTGACCAGGGGGCAAGTTGGCGCCTACAATGAGCAGTTCTTC,CASSLTRGQVGAYNEQFF
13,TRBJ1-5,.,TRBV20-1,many,TGCAGTGCCCCGGGCCGGGGGCAGCAGCCCCAGCATTTT,CSAPGRGQQPQHF
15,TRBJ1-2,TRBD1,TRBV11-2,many,TGTGCCAGCAGCTTCGTGACAGGGATGGCCTATGGCTACACCTTC,CASSFVTGMAYGYTF
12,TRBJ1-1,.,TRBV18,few,TGTGCCAGCTCACCGCTCTTGGGTGAAGCTTTCTTT,CASSPLLGEAFF
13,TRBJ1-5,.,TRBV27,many,TGTGCCAGCACCCCGTCGCCGAATCAGCCCCAGCATTTT,CASTPSPNQPQHF
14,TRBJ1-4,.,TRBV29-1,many,TGCAGCGTCGGCTCAGGGTTTAGGGATGAAAAACTGTTTTTT,CSVGSGFRDEKLFF
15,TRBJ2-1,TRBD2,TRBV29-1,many,TGCAGCGTCGGACTAGCGGGGTTCCCCTACAATGAGCAGTTCTTC,CSVGLAGFPYNEQFF
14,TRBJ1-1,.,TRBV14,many,TGTGCCAGCAGCCAAGTGGTTGGGGTAACTGAAGTTTTCTTT,CASSQVVGVTEVFF
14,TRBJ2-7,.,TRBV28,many,TGTGCCAGCAGTTACCCGGGGCTTTCCTACGAGCAGTACTTC,CASSYPGLSYEQYF
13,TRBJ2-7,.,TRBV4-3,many,TGCGCCAGCAGCCAAGAGGCAGGGGTCGATCAGTACTTC,CASSQEAGVDQYF
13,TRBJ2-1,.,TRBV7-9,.,TGTGCCAGCAGCTTATACGCGGGGAATGAGCAGTTCTTC,CASSLYAGNEQFF
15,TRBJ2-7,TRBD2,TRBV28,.,TGTGCCAGCAGTTACCTAAATGGGGGGGCCTACGAGCAGTACTTC,CASSYLNGGAYEQYF
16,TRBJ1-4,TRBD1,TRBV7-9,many,TGTGCCAGCAGCTTCGCCGGACAGGGGGACAATGAAAAACTGTTTTTT,CASSFAGQGDNEKLFF
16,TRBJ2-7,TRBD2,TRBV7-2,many,TGTGCCAGCACCCCGATTGGACTAGCGGGAACCTACGAGCAGTACTTC,CASTPIGLAGTYEQYF
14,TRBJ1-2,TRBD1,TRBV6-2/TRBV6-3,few,TGTGCCAGCAGTTACGGACAGGGGAATCGTGGCTACACCTTC,CASSYGQGNRGYTF
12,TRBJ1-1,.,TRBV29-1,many,TGCAGCGCCCCTTCTATGAACACTGAAGCTTTCTTT,CSAPSMNTEAFF
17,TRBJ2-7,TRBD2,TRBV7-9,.,TGTGCCAGCAGCTTAGTTAGCCGGCGGGGGATGACCTACGAGCAGTACTTC,CASSLVSRRGMTYEQYF
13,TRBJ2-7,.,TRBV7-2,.,TGTGCCAGCAGCTTAGTGGGGTACTACGAGCAGTACTTC,CASSLVGYYEQYF
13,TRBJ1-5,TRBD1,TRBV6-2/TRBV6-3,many,TGTGCCAGCAGGGACAGGGGCAATCAGCCCCAGCATTTT,CASRDRGNQPQHF
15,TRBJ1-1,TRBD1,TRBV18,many,TGTGCCAGCTCACCGCAAACAGGGGATTCCGAGGGAGCTTTCTTT,CASSPQTGDSEGAFF
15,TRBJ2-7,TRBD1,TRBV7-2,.,TGTGCCAGCAGCTTAACCCCGACAGGGACCTACGAGCAGTACTTC,CASSLTPTGTYEQYF
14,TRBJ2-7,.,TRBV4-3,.,TGCGCCAGCAGCCAAGGGAGGAGGTCCTACGAGCAGTACTTC,CASSQGRRSYEQYF
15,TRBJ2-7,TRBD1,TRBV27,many,TGTGCCAGCAGACAACAGGGGCTCTACGGATACGAGCAGTACTTC,CASRQQGLYGYEQYF
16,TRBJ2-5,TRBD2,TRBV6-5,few,TGTGCCAGCACGAGGGCCGGGGGGGCTATTCAAGAGACCCAGTACTTC,CASTRAGGAIQETQYF
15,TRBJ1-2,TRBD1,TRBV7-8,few,TGTGCCAGCAGCCCGGGGACAGGGGGTTACTATGGCTACACCTTC,CASSPGTGGYYGYTF
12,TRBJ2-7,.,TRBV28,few,TGTGCCAGCAGTACCTTCACCTACGAGCAGTACTTC,CASSTFTYEQYF
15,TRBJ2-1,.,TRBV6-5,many,TGTGCCAGCAGGGAACAGGTGAGCTCCTACAATGAGCAGTTCTTC,CASREQVSSYNEQFF
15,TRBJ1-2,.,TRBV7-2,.,TGTGCCAGCAGCTTAGCGCGGGGAAGGGGCTATGGCTACACCTTC,CASSLARGRGYGYTF
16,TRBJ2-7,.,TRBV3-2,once,TGTGCCAGCAGCCAAGATATCAGGGGGATCTGCTACGAGCAGTACTTC,CASSQDIRGICYEQYF
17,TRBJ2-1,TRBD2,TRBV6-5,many,TGTGCCAGCAGTTACTCAGGGACTAGCGCCACCTACAATGAGCAGTTCTTC,CASSYSGTSATYNEQFF
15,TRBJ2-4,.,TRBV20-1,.,TGCAGTGCTAGAGATCACAGCCTGAACTCGGACATTCAGTACTTC,CSARDHSLNSDIQYF
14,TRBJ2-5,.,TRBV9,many,TGTGCCAGCAGCGTAGGTGGGGTAGGAGAGACCCAGTACTTC,CASSVGGVGETQYF
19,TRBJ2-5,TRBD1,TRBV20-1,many,TGCAGTGCTAGATCGTCTGCCTTGATGGGCAGGGGGTACCAAGAGACCCAGTACTTC,CSARSSALMGRGYQETQYF
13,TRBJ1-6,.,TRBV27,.,TGTGCCAGCAGTTTATCCTGGACCCAGCCCCTCCACTTT,CASSLSWTQPLHF